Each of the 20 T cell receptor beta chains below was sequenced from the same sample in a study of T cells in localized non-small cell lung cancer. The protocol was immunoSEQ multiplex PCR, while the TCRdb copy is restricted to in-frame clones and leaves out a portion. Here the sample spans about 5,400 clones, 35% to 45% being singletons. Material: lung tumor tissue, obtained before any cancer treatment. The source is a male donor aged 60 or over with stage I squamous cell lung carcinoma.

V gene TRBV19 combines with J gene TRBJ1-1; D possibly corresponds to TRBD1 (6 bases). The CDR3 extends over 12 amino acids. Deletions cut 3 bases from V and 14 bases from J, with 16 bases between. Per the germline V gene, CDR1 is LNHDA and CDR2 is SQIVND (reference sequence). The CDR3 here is CASSMRGGSRFF. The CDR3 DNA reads TGTGCCAGTAGTATGAGGGGGGGCTCGCGATTCTTT. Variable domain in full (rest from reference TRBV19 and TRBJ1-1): DGGITQSPKYLFRKEGQNVTLSCEQNLNHDAMYWYRQDPGQGLRLIYYSQIVNDFQKGDIAEGYSVSREKKESFPLTVTSAQKNPTAFYLCASSMRGGSRFFGQGTRLTVV.

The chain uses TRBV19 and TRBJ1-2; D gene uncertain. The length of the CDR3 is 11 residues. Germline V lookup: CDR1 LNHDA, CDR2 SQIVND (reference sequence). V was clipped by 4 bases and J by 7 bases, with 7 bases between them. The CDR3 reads CASSRGPGYTF. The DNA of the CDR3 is TGTGCCAGTAGTAGAGGACCTGGCTACACCTTC.

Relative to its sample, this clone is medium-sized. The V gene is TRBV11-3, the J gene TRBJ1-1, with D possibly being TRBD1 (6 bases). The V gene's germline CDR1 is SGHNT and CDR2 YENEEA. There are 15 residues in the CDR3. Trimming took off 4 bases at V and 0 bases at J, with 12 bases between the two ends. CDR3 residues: CASSSKTGMNTEAFF. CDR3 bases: TGTGCCAGCAGCTCTAAAACAGGGATGAACACTGAAGCTTTCTTT. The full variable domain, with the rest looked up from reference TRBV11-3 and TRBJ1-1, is EAGVVQSPRYKIIEKKQPVAFWCNPISGHNTLYWYLQNLGQGPELLIRYENEEAVDDSQLPKDRFSAERLKGVDSTLKIQPAELGDSAVYLCASSSKTGMNTEAFFGQGTRLTVV.

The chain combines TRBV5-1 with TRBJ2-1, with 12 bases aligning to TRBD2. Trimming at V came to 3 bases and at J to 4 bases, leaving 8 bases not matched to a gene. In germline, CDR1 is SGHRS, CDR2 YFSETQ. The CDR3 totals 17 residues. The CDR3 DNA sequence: TGCGCCAGCAGCTCCGAACTAACTAGCGGGGGGTACAATGAGCAGTTCTTC. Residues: CASSSELTSGGYNEQFF.

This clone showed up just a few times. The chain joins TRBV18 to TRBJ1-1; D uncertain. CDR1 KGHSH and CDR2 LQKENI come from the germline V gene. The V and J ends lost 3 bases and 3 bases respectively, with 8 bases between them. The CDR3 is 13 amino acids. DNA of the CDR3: TGTGCCAGCTCACCTTCACAAGACACTGAAGCTTTCTTT. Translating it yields CASSPSQDTEAFF.

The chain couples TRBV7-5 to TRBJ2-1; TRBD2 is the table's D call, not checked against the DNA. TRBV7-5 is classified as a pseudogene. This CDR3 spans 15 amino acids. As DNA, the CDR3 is TGTGCCAGCAGCGCGCGGGACTACAACAGAGATGAGCAGTTCTTC. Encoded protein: CASSARDYNRDEQFF.

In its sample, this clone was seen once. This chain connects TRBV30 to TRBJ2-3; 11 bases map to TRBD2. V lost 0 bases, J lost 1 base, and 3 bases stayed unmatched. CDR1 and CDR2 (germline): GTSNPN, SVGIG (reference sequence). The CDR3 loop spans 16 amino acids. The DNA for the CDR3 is TGTGCCTGGAGTGTGGTTAGCGGGGGGGGCACAGATACGCAGTATTTT. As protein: CAWSVVSGGGTDTQYF.

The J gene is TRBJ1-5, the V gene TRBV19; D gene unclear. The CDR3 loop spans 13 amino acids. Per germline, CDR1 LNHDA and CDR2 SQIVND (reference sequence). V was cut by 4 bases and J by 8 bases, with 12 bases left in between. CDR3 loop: CASSSRLAEPQHF. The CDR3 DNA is TGTGCCAGTAGTAGTCGCCTCGCAGAGCCCCAGCATTTT.

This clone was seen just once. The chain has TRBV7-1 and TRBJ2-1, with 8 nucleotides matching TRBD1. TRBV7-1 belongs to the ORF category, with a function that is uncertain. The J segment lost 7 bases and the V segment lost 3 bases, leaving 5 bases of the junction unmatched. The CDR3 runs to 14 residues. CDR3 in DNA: TGTGCCAGCAGCTCTTGGACAGGGAAAAATGAGCAGTTCTTC. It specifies CASSSWTGKNEQFF.

As DNA, the CDR3 is TGTGCCAGCAGCTCATACACCTCCTACGAGCAGTACTTC. This encodes CASSSYTSYEQYF. The chain links TRBV7-4 to TRBJ2-7; D not certain. Trimming shortened V by 4 bases and J by 0 bases, and 7 bases separated the two germline ends. The CDR3 is 13 amino acids. Germline V gene sequence: CDR1 SGHVT, CDR2 SQSDAQ.

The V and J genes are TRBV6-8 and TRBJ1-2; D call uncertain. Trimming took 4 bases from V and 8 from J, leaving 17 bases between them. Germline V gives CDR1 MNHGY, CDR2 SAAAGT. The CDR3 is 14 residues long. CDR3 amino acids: CASSWGGRGMGYTF. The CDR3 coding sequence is TGTGCCAGCAGTTGGGGTGGTCGCGGCATGGGCTACACCTTC.

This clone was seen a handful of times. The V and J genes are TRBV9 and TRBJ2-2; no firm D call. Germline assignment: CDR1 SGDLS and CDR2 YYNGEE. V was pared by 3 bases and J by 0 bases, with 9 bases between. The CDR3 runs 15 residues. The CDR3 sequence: CASSGTVSNTGELFF. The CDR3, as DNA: TGTGCCAGCAGCGGAACAGTCTCGAACACCGGGGAGCTGTTTTTT.

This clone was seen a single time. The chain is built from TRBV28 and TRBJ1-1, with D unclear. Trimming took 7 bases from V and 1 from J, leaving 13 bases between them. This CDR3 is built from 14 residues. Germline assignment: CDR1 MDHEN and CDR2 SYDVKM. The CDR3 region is CASTYHGGNTEAFF. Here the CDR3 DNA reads TGTGCCAGCACCTACCACGGAGGGAACACTGAAGCTTTCTTT.

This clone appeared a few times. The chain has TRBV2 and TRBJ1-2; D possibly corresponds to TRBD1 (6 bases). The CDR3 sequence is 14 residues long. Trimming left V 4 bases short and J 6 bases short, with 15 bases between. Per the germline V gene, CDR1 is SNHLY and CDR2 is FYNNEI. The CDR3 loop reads CASSGRRGNDGYTF. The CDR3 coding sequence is TGTGCCAGCAGTGGGCGCAGGGGAAACGATGGCTACACCTTC.

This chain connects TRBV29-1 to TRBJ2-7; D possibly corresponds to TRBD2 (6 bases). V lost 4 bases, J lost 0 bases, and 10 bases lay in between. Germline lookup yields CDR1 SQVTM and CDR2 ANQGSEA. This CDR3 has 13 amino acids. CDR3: CSVVGGDSYEQYF. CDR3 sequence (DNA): TGCAGCGTTGTCGGCGGGGACTCCTACGAGCAGTACTTC.

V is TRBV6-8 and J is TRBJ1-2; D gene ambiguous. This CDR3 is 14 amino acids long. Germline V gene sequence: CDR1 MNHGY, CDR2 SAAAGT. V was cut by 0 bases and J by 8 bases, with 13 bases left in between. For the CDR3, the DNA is TGTGCCAGCAGTTACTCGACCCCCGGGCGGGGCTACACCTTC. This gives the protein CASSYSTPGRGYTF.

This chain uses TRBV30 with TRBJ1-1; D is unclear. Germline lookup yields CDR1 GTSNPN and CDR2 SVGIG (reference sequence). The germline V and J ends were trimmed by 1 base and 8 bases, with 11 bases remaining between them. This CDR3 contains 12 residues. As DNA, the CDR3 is TGTGCCTGGAGTGAACCCCGATCCGAAGCTTTCTTT. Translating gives CAWSEPRSEAFF.

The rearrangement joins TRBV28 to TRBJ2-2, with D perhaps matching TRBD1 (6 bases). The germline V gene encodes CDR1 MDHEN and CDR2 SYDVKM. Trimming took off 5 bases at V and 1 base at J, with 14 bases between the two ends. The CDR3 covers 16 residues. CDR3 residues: CASSPLDRLNTGELFF. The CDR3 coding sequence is TGTGCCAGCAGTCCCCTCGACAGGCTGAACACCGGGGAGCTGTTTTTT.

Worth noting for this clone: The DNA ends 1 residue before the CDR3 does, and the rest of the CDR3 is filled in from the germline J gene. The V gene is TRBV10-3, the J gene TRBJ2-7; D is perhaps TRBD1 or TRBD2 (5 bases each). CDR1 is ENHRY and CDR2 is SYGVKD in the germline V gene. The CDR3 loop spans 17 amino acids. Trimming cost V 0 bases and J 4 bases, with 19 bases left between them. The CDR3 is CAISESTLHGTLYEQYF. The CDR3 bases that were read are TGTGCCATCAGTGAGTCGACGCTCCATGGGACCTTATACGAGCAGTAC.

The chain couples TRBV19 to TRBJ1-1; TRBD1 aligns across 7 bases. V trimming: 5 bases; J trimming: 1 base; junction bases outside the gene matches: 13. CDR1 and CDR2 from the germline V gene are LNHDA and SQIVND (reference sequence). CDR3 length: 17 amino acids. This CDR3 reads CASSLRKGAGRNTEAFF. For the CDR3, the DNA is TGTGCCAGTAGTCTCCGGAAGGGGGCTGGTAGGAACACTGAAGCTTTCTTT.